One sample yielded the 8 T cell receptor beta chains listed below, sequenced in a study of blood T cell repertoires in COVID-19. Profiled with immunoSEQ multiplex PCR; TCRdb holds only in-frame clones, not every one. The sample lists 210,000 or so clones, about 80% occurring once. The sequenced sample was PBMCs or T cells enriched from blood (not recorded which). These TCRs come from a woman aged 45-60 years who had been exposed to COVID-19.

The rearrangement uses TRBV5-3 and TRBJ1-1; tentatively, D is TRBD1 (5 bases). TRBV5-3 is flagged as an ORF with uncertain function. Trimming cost V 2 bases and J 0 bases, with 8 bases left between them. The CDR3 consists of 14 residues. The CDR3 loop is CARSFVTVNTEAFF. CDR3 DNA sequence: TGTGCCAGAAGCTTTGTGACAGTGAACACTGAAGCTTTCTTT.

Notes on this clone: The identical CDR3 is also encoded by other nucleotide sequences in the sample. The chain recombines TRBV5-1 with TRBJ1-6, with 8 bases fitting TRBD1. The ends lost 2 bases at V and 1 base at J; junction bases unmatched: 2. Per germline, CDR1 SGHRS and CDR2 YFSETQ. The CDR3 spans 16 residues. DNA of the CDR3: TGCGCCAGCAGCTTAGGACAGGGTTCCTATAATTCACCCCTCCACTTT. Translated, it gives CASSLGQGSYNSPLHF.

This clone was seen once. The chain carries TRBV10-3 and TRBJ1-1; unclear D gene. The CDR3 extends over 16 amino acids. Trimming cost V 4 bases and J 3 bases, with 18 bases left between them. CDR1 and CDR2 from the germline V gene are ENHRY and SYGVKD. The CDR3 DNA reads as TGTGCCATCAGTGTTTCTCGAACGGGTTACGACACTGAAGCTTTCTTT. Protein sequence: CAISVSRTGYDTEAFF.

The chain carries TRBV5-6 and TRBJ2-5, with 10 bases matching TRBD2. In germline, CDR1 is SGHDT, CDR2 YYEEEE. This CDR3 comprises 15 residues. Losses at the gene ends were 4 bases for V and 4 bases for J; bases not matched to a gene: 7. CDR3: CASSHQRGGGETQYF. Written as DNA, the CDR3 is TGTGCCAGCAGCCACCAGCGGGGGGGTGGAGAGACCCAGTACTTC.

The chain recombines TRBV6-6 with TRBJ1-5; 9 bases line up with TRBD1. The germline gives CDR1 MNHNY, CDR2 SVGAGI (reference sequence). The CDR3 totals 19 residues. The trim removed 6 bases at V and 0 bases at J, leaving 15 bases unmatched. CDR3 bases: TGTGCCAGCAGCTCGGGGGGGACAGGGAGAGTTTATAGCAATCAGCCCCAGCATTTT. Residues: CASSSGGTGRVYSNQPQHF.

This clone was found once. V and J are TRBV5-6 and TRBJ1-2; 8 bases match TRBD1. Germline V gives CDR1 SGHDT, CDR2 YYEEEE. CDR3 length equals 16 residues. Trimming took 5 bases from V and 0 from J; bases not matched to a gene: 9. DNA of the CDR3: TGTGCCAGCAGAGACAGGGGTCGTCCCGCTAACTATGGCTACACCTTC. Translation: CASRDRGRPANYGYTF.

As DNA, the CDR3 is TGTGCCAGCAGAGCAGGGTTCACTAATGAAAAACTGTTTTTT. It encodes CASRAGFTNEKLFF. The chain is built from TRBV2 and TRBJ1-4, with D possibly TRBD1 on 5 matching bases. Germline values: CDR1 SNHLY, CDR2 FYNNEI. The CDR3 length is 14 residues. V was cut by 6 bases and J by 2 bases, with 10 bases left in between.

The rearrangement uses TRBV5-5 and TRBJ1-5; 11 nucleotides agree with TRBD1. The germline CDR1 and CDR2 sequences are SGHKS and YYEKEE (reference sequence). The ends lost 4 bases at V and 0 bases at J; junction bases unmatched: 6. This CDR3 is built from 17 residues. CDR3 residues: CASSLGTGGPSNQPQHF. Written as DNA, the CDR3 is TGTGCCAGCAGCCTCGGGACAGGGGGACCTAGCAATCAGCCCCAGCATTTT.